This TCR beta chain was found in a study of blood T cell repertoires in COVID-19. This clone was picked up a small number of times. Authors' analysis steps: Nucleated cell counts were estimated from reference gene primer amplification. Produced via immunoSEQ multiplex PCR; TCRdb's table is partial and in-frame only. V and J calls and clone size are those listed in that table; D and trimming were worked out from the DNA. The data hold under 550,000 clones, with 70% to 90% observed a single time. CDR3 length: 12 amino acids. The germline V and J ends were trimmed by 3 bases and 6 bases, with 8 bases remaining between them.

The genes are TRBV12-3 or TRBV12-4 and TRBJ1-2; D gene unclear. Sample: peripheral blood. The clonotype was recovered from a man between 18 and 29 years old with COVID-19, enrolled during active disease. The CDR3 nucleotides read TGTGCCAGCAGTTTGAACAGAGATGGCTACACCTTC. Translated, it gives CASSLNRDGYTF.